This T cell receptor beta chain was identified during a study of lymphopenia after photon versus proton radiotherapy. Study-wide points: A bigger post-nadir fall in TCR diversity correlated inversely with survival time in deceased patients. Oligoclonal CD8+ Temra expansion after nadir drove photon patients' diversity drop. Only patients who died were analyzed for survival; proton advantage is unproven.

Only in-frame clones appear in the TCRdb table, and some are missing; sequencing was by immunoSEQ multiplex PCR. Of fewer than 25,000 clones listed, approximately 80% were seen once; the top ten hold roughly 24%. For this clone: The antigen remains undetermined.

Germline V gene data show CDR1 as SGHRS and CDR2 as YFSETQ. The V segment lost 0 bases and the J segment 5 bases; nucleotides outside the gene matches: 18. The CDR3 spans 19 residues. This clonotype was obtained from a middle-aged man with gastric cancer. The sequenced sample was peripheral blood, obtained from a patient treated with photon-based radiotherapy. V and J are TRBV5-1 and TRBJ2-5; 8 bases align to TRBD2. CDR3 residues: CASSLDPGVAQRGGETQYF. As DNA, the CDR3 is TGCGCCAGCAGCTTGGACCCTGGAGTCGCCCAGCGCGGGGGGGAGACCCAGTACTTC.